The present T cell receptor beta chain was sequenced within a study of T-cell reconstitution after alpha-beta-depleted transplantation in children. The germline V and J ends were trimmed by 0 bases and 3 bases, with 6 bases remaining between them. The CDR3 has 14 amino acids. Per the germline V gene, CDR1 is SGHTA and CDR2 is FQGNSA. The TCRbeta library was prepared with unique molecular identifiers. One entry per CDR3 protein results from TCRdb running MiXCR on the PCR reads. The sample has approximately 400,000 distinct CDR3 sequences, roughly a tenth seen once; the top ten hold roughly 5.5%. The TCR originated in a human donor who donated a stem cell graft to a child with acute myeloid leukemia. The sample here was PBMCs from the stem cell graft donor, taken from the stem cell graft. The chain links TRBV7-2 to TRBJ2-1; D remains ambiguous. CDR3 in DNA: TGTGCCAGCAGCTTAGCAACTGTCTACAATGAGCAGTTCTTC. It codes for CASSLATVYNEQFF.